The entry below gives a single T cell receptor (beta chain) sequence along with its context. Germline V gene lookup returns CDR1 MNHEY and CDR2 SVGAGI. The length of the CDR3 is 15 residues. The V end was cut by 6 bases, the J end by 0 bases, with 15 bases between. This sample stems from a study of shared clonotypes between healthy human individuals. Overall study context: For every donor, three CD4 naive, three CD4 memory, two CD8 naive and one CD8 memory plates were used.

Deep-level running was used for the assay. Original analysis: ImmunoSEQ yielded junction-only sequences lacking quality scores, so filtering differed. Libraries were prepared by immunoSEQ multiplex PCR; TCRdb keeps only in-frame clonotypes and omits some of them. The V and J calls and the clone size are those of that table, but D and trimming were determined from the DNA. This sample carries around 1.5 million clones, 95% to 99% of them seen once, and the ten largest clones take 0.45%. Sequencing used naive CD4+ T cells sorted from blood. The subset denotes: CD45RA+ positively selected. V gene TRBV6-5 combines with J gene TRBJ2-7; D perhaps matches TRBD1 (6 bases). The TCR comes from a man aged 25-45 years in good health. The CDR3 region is CASSPIGTSSYEQYF. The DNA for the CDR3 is TGTGCCAGCAGCCCTATAGGGACAAGCTCCTACGAGCAGTACTTC.